The 18 T cell receptor beta chains reported below all come from one sample, sequenced in a study of shared clonotypes between healthy human individuals. Using immunoSEQ multiplex PCR, the repertoire was profiled, and TCRdb retains in-frame clones only, with some absent. The profile shows about 2.4 million clones, roughly 93% of them singletons. The sample taken for sequencing was naive CD4+ T cells from PBMCs. As for subset: CD45RA+ positively selected. The receptors were sampled from a man younger than 30 in good health. Some clones in this sample may be carry-over from other donors' samples.

The chain has TRBV5-6 and TRBJ2-5; D might be TRBD1 or TRBD2, each matching 5 bases. The V end was cut by 5 bases, the J end by 2 bases, with 13 bases between. Germline V gene data show CDR1 as SGHDT and CDR2 as YYEEEE. This CDR3 is built from 14 residues. The CDR3 loop reads CASSQRGLQETQYF. CDR3 DNA: TGTGCCAGCAGTCAGAGGGGTTTGCAAGAGACCCAGTACTTC.

V is TRBV29-1 and J is TRBJ2-1, with 16 bases aligning to TRBD2. Germline-derived CDR1 and CDR2 are SQVTM and ANQGSEA. This CDR3 contains 14 residues. J was trimmed by 16 bases and V by 4 bases; bases with no gene match: 10. The CDR3 nucleotides are TGCAGCGTTGGTGGGACTAGCGGGAGGGCCGTGTGTTTCTTC. Protein: CSVGGTSGRAVCFF.

CDR3 bases: TGCAGCGTTGACCCCGGGGGGGACAGGGCTAATGAAAAACTGTTTTTT. Its protein is CSVDPGGDRANEKLFF. The gene calls are TRBV29-1 and TRBJ1-4; 9 bases are shared with TRBD1. The germline V gene encodes CDR1 SQVTM and CDR2 ANQGSEA. The CDR3 runs to 16 residues. V trimming: 3 bases; J trimming: 3 bases; junction bases outside the gene matches: 8.

The rearrangement joins TRBV2 to TRBJ2-7; 9 bases fit TRBD1. The J segment lost 5 bases and the V segment lost 8 bases, leaving 10 bases of the junction unmatched. The CDR3 is 14 residues long. CDR1 SNHLY and CDR2 FYNNEI come from the germline V gene. The CDR3 sequence: CASGRQGVIHEQYF. CDR3 nucleotides: TGTGCCAGCGGAAGACAGGGGGTGATCCACGAGCAGTACTTC.

For the CDR3, the DNA is TGTGCCAGCAGTTCGAGCGGGAGATGGAATGAGCAGTTCTTC. It translates to CASSSSGRWNEQFF. The chain has TRBV28 and TRBJ2-1, with TRBD2 matching 8 bases. Germline values: CDR1 MDHEN, CDR2 SYDVKM. V was pared by 4 bases and J by 7 bases, with 6 bases of the junction left unmatched. The CDR3 spans 14 residues.

V is TRBV6-5 and J is TRBJ2-5, with TRBD2 matching 9 bases. J was trimmed by 3 bases and V by 8 bases; bases with no gene match: 7. Germline V lookup: CDR1 MNHEY, CDR2 SVGAGI. This CDR3 contains 14 residues. The CDR3 region is CASRGLALEETQYF. Here the CDR3 DNA reads TGTGCCAGCCGTGGACTAGCGTTAGAAGAGACCCAGTACTTC.

This rearrangement joins TRBV7-3 to TRBJ2-7; D may be TRBD2 (7 bases). This CDR3 contains 14 residues. Trimming stripped 1 base from V and 5 bases from J, with 12 bases between. Germline V gene data show CDR1 as SGHTA and CDR2 as FQGTGA. CDR3 DNA sequence: TGTGCCAGCAGCTTAAATGGGGGGGCAAACGAGCAGTACTTC. Amino acid sequence: CASSLNGGANEQYF.

V is TRBV28 and J is TRBJ2-1; D tentatively fits TRBD1 or TRBD2 (5 bases each). CDR3 length equals 18 residues. The V gene's germline CDR1 is MDHEN and CDR2 SYDVKM. Trimming pared 1 base from V and 5 bases from J, leaving 21 bases between. The chain's CDR3 is CASSLLDFRAQVHNEQFF. CDR3 nucleotide sequence: TGTGCCAGCAGTTTATTGGACTTCCGGGCACAGGTACACAATGAGCAGTTCTTC.

V usage is TRBV2 and J usage is TRBJ2-3; D is perhaps TRBD2 (6 bases). Germline V gives CDR1 SNHLY, CDR2 FYNNEI. Trimming shortened V by 5 bases and J by 1 base, and 13 bases separated the two germline ends. The CDR3 runs 15 residues. CDR3 sequence reads: CASSPPGSGTDTQYF. The CDR3 bases are TGTGCCAGCAGTCCCCCCGGGAGCGGCACAGATACGCAGTATTTT. Drawing the rest from reference TRBV2 and TRBJ2-3, the complete variable domain is EPEVTQTPSHQVTQMGQEVILRCVPISNHLYFYWYRQILGQKVEFLVSFYNNEISEKSEIFDDQFSVERPDGSNFTLKIRSTKLEDSAMYFCASSPPGSGTDTQYFGPGTRLTVL.

The chain uses TRBV19 and TRBJ2-3; 8 bases agree with TRBD2. Looked up from germline, CDR1 is LNHDA and CDR2 is SQIVND (reference sequence). The CDR3 extends over 15 amino acids. Trimming removed 5 bases from V and 1 base from J; junction bases left unmatched: 5. The CDR3 region has the DNA TGTGCCAGTAGTCGGGGGGGATTGGGCACAGATACGCAGTATTTT. This gives the protein CASSRGGLGTDTQYF.

V and J are TRBV5-1 and TRBJ2-7; D is possibly TRBD2 (5 bases). Trimming removed 1 base from V and 1 base from J, with 18 bases in between. Germline values: CDR1 SGHRS, CDR2 YFSETQ. The CDR3 has 17 residues. The CDR3 spells CASSLNVRVGGSYEQYF. CDR3 nucleotide sequence: TGCGCCAGCAGCTTGAATGTGAGGGTAGGTGGGTCCTACGAGCAGTACTTC.

The chain joins TRBV5-1 to TRBJ2-7, with 7 bases aligning to TRBD1. CDR3 length: 15 amino acids. V lost 0 bases, J lost 0 bases, and 3 bases stayed unmatched. Germline V gene data show CDR1 as SGHRS and CDR2 as YFSETQ. The CDR3 here is CASSLGDRVSYEQYF. The CDR3 DNA follows: TGCGCCAGCAGCTTGGGAGACAGGGTCTCCTACGAGCAGTACTTC.

The J gene is TRBJ2-3, the V gene TRBV11-1, with D perhaps assigned TRBD1 or TRBD2 (6 bases each). Germline V gives CDR1 SGHAT, CDR2 FQDESV (reference sequence). CDR3 length: 13 residues. Trimming left V 5 bases short and J 3 bases short, with 9 bases between. CDR3 in amino acids: CASSGGLTDTQYF. The CDR3 DNA follows: TGTGCCAGCAGCGGGGGGCTGACAGATACGCAGTATTTT.

Comment on this clone: The sample contains more than one DNA sequence encoding this CDR3. This chain links TRBV7-2 with TRBJ1-1; D is ambiguous. Germline V gene data show CDR1 as SGHTA and CDR2 as FQGNSA. The CDR3 length is 14 residues. V shed 1 base and J shed 2 bases, with 8 bases lying between them. CDR3 nucleotide sequence: TGTGCCAGCAGCTTAGTAGTCAGAAACACTGAAGCTTTCTTT. It codes for CASSLVVRNTEAFF.

The J gene is TRBJ1-4, the V gene TRBV14, with 8 nucleotides matching TRBD1. V was clipped by 3 bases and J by 4 bases; unmatched bases: 19. Germline CDR1 is SGHDN and CDR2 is FVKESK. CDR3 length: 20 residues. This CDR3 is CASSQLRLGQGAFVNEKLFF. CDR3 bases: TGTGCCAGCAGCCAGCTCCGCTTGGGGCAGGGGGCCTTTGTTAATGAAAAACTGTTTTTT.

The rearrangement uses TRBV5-1 and TRBJ2-1; 15 positions match TRBD2. The germline V gene encodes CDR1 SGHRS and CDR2 YFSETQ. The CDR3 has 17 residues. V shed 4 bases and J 8 bases; nucleotides not matched to a gene: 10. The CDR3 reads CASSLRGLAGGLYEQFF. CDR3 coding DNA: TGCGCCAGCAGCCTACGGGGACTAGCGGGAGGCCTCTATGAGCAGTTCTTC.

This clone was seen once. DNA for the CDR3: TGTGCCAGCAGCGCACCGGGACTAGGTTTGGCCGGGGAGCTGTTTTTT. It encodes CASSAPGLGLAGELFF. J is TRBJ2-2 and V is TRBV9, with 8 bases that match TRBD2. V shed 3 bases and J 6 bases; nucleotides not matched to a gene: 10. Germline CDR1 reads SGDLS; CDR2 reads YYNGEE. The CDR3 extends over 16 amino acids.

Concerning this clone: This same CDR3 is encoded by further DNA sequences in the sample. This chain links TRBV9 with TRBJ2-7, with 11 bases lining up with TRBD2. This CDR3 has 14 amino acids. V gave up 0 bases and J gave up 6 bases; unmatched junction bases: 2. Germline CDR1 and CDR2: SGDLS and YYNGEE. The CDR3: CASSVALAGVEQYF. CDR3 in DNA: TGTGCCAGCAGCGTAGCACTAGCGGGAGTCGAGCAGTACTTC.